The clone carrying this TCR beta chain was seen at least ten times. The antigen is unknown. The sample comes from a study of T-cell memory formation after mild COVID-19. TCRdb ran MiXCR on the 5' RACE reads and lists one entry per CDR3 protein. Of some 30,000 distinct CDR3 sequences in the sample, approximately 7% were seen once. Whole-study findings and limits: Contracting clones from day 15 to 85 had balanced CD4/CD8; later expanders favoured CD4+.

Germline CDR1 MNHEY, CDR2 SVGEGT. After removal of 2 bases from V and 11 bases from J, the junction contained 11 bases not matched to a gene. This CDR3 is built from 17 residues. The chain joins TRBV6-2 or TRBV6-3 to TRBJ2-1, with 14 bases fitting TRBD2. The sequence was collected from an adult woman who had mild COVID-19 (a few samples of this study predate the infection). Cell type and time point are not known. Sequencing input: PBMCs or a T cell subset sorted from them (not recorded which). The CDR3 DNA reads as TGTGCCAGCAGTTACCGCACCGGGACTAGCGGGGGTTTGAAGCAGTTCTTC. It yields the protein CASSYRTGTSGGLKQFF.